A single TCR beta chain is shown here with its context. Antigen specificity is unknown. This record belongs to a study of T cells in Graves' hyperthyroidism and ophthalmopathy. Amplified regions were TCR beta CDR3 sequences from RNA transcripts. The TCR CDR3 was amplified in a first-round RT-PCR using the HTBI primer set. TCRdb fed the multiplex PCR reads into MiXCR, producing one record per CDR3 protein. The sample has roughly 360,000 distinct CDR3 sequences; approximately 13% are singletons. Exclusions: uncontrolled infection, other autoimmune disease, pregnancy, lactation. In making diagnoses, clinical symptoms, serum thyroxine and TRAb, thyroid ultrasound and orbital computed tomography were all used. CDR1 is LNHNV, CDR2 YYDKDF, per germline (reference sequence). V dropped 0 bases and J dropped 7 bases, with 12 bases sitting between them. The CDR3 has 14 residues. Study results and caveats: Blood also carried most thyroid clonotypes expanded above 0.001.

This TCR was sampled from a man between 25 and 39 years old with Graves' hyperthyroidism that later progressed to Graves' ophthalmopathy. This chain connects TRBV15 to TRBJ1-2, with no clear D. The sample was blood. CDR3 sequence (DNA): TGTGCCACCAGCAGAGATGGAGGCCCCCGTGGCTACACCTTC. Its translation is CATSRDGGPRGYTF.